A selection of T cell receptor beta chains follows, all from one sample in a study of identical twins' blood T cells. TCRdb used MiXCR to reprocess the 5' RACE reads, holding one entry per CDR3 protein. The sample contains fewer than 450,000 distinct CDR3 sequences, 28% of which appear only once. The sequencing input was PBMCs. These receptors were collected from a woman aged 18-49 years in good health. Both conserved end residues are part of each CDR3. The D gene is left open where the match is weak. Clone size appears in some rows only: once, few, many, or a class for an expanded clone.

abundance	d_gene	j_gene	v_gene	CDR3aa	CDR3nt
many	-	TRBJ1-2	TRBV12-3/TRBV12-4	CASSRDYGYTF	TGTGCCAGCAGCCGGGACTATGGCTACACCTTC
-	-	TRBJ1-1	TRBV11-3	CASSLGHPLSEGTEAFF	TGTGCCAGCAGCTTAGGTCATCCCCTGAGCGAGGGCACTGAAGCTTTCTTT
-	TRBD1	TRBJ1-6	TRBV2	CASTPDRGGYSPLHF	TGTGCCAGCACCCCCGACAGGGGGGGTTATTCACCCCTCCACTTT
few	-	TRBJ1-1	TRBV2	CASRETRPVEAFF	TGTGCCAGCAGAGAGACCCGACCTGTTGAAGCTTTCTTT
few	-	TRBJ1-4	TRBV7-9	CASSLAAAGEKLFF	TGTGCCAGCAGCTTAGCCGCGGCGGGTGAAAAACTGTTTTTT
-	-	TRBJ2-1	TRBV6-5	CASSYLYEQFF	TGTGCCAGCAGTTACCTATATGAGCAGTTCTTC
-	-	TRBJ2-1	TRBV7-2	CASSSDRSSYNEQFF	TGTGCCAGCAGCTCGGACAGAAGCTCCTACAATGAGCAGTTCTTC
-	TRBD2	TRBJ2-7	TRBV9	CASSVGVTSVYEQYF	TGTGCCAGCAGCGTAGGGGTGACTAGCGTCTACGAGCAGTACTTC
-	TRBD2	TRBJ2-1	TRBV7-9	CASSQGLARGLQFF	TGTGCCAGCAGCCAAGGACTAGCGAGAGGATTGCAGTTCTTC
-	-	TRBJ1-5	TRBV21-1	CASSREPQHF	TGTGCCAGCAGCAGAGAGCCCCAGCATTTT
-	TRBD1	TRBJ2-2	TRBV9	CASSVGTAYTGELFF	TGTGCCAGCAGTGTAGGGACAGCTTACACCGGGGAGCTGTTTTTT
-	TRBD1	TRBJ1-4	TRBV7-2	CASSLYRGRDNEKLFF	TGTGCCAGCAGCTTGTACAGGGGACGGGATAATGAAAAACTGTTTTTT
-	-	TRBJ1-5	TRBV19	CASSTHGVRQPQHF	TGTGCCAGTAGTACTCACGGGGTACGGCAGCCCCAGCATTTT
-	TRBD2	TRBJ2-1	TRBV20-1	CSARDPAGGDYNEQFF	TGCAGTGCTAGAGATCCGGCGGGAGGGGACTACAATGAGCAGTTCTTC
-	-	TRBJ2-1	TRBV4-1	CASSQVSARRDNEQFF	TGCGCCAGCAGCCAAGTTTCGGCGAGGCGGGACAATGAGCAGTTCTTC
-	-	TRBJ2-1	TRBV21-1	CASSKGAGREAFYNEQFF	TGTGCCAGCAGCAAAGGGGCGGGGCGGGAGGCCTTCTACAATGAGCAGTTCTTC
-	-	TRBJ2-2	TRBV11-2	CASSLDRTVSGELFF	TGTGCCAGCAGCTTAGATAGGACAGTCTCCGGGGAGCTGTTTTTT
-	TRBD1	TRBJ1-2	TRBV29-1	CSVGTGRVYGYTF	TGCAGCGTTGGGACAGGGAGGGTATATGGCTACACCTTC
-	TRBD1	TRBJ1-1	TRBV11-2	CASSLPQGGMNTEAFF	TGTGCCAGCAGCCTCCCTCAGGGGGGAATGAACACTGAAGCTTTCTTT
-	-	TRBJ2-2	TRBV20-1	CSASLLTGELFF	TGCAGTGCTAGTCTACTCACCGGGGAGCTGTTTTTT
few	-	TRBJ2-6	TRBV24-1	CATSSGANVLTF	TGTGCCACCAGCTCTGGGGCCAACGTCCTGACTTTC
-	-	TRBJ1-1	TRBV19	CASVGYTEAFF	TGTGCTAGCGTTGGGTACACTGAAGCTTTCTTT
-	-	TRBJ1-1	TRBV11-2	CVSSLTAVNTEAFF	TGTGTCAGCAGCTTAACAGCAGTGAACACTGAAGCTTTCTTT
-	-	TRBJ1-1	TRBV18	CASSPPLRNTEAFF	TGTGCCAGCTCACCACCGCTGAGGAACACTGAAGCTTTCTTT
few	TRBD2	TRBJ2-7	TRBV11-2	CASSALLGSGRYEQYF	TGTGCCAGCAGCGCCCTTTTGGGTAGCGGGAGATACGAGCAGTACTTC
-	TRBD1	TRBJ1-1	TRBV7-9	CASSSRTGRTEAFF	TGTGCCAGCAGCTCCAGGACAGGGAGGACTGAAGCTTTCTTT
-	TRBD2	TRBJ2-7	TRBV20-1	CSASRSGGPSSYEQYF	TGCAGTGCTAGCCGCAGCGGGGGGCCGAGCTCCTACGAGCAGTACTTC
-	TRBD2	TRBJ2-5	TRBV5-6	CASSWTSGSLETQYF	TGTGCCAGCAGTTGGACTAGCGGGAGTTTAGAGACCCAGTACTTC
-	TRBD1	TRBJ1-3	TRBV20-1	CSARERTGNGNTIYF	TGCAGTGCTAGAGAGCGGACAGGGAACGGAAACACCATATATTTT
-	-	TRBJ1-2	TRBV11-2	CASSSVGGPNGYTF	TGTGCCAGCAGCTCGGTGGGGGGCCCTAATGGCTACACCTTC
-	TRBD2	TRBJ2-1	TRBV20-1	CSASHPGLASNNEQFF	TGCAGTGCTTCCCACCCGGGACTAGCGTCGAACAATGAGCAGTTCTTC
-	TRBD2	TRBJ2-1	TRBV5-1	CASSKTSGGPTIEQFF	TGCGCCAGCAGCAAGACTAGCGGGGGGCCGACCATAGAGCAGTTCTTC
-	-	TRBJ2-1	TRBV20-1	CSLTPGYQSDEQFF	TGCAGTCTTACCCCGGGTTACCAGAGCGATGAGCAGTTCTTC
-	TRBD1	TRBJ2-7	TRBV20-1	CSASDRGPYEQYF	TGCAGTGCTTCCGACAGGGGGCCATACGAGCAGTACTTC
-	-	TRBJ2-2	TRBV6-2/TRBV6-3	CAGSYGRNTGELFF	TGTGCCGGCAGTTATGGCAGGAACACCGGGGAGCTGTTTTTT
few	-	TRBJ2-3	TRBV5-1	CASSLLIGGGTDTQYF	TGCGCCAGCAGCTTGCTTATCGGGGGAGGCACAGATACGCAGTATTTT
-	-	TRBJ1-2	TRBV20-1	CSAPILYGYTF	TGCAGTGCGCCCATCTTATATGGCTACACCTTC
-	-	TRBJ1-1	TRBV30	CAWGWGHTEAFF	TGTGCCTGGGGCTGGGGTCACACTGAAGCTTTCTTT
-	-	TRBJ2-5	TRBV5-1	CASSLGGRYF	TGCGCCAGCAGCTTAGGGGGACGGTACTTC
-	-	TRBJ2-1	TRBV11-2	CASSSWVGRSSYNEQFF	TGTGCCAGCAGCAGCTGGGTAGGACGAAGCTCCTACAATGAGCAGTTCTTC
-	TRBD2	TRBJ2-1	TRBV20-1	CSARDTGTSGGSYNEQFF	TGCAGTGCTAGAGATACCGGGACTAGCGGGGGGTCCTACAATGAGCAGTTCTTC
few	TRBD1	TRBJ1-2	TRBV5-1	CASSPQKLDRGLGYTF	TGCGCCAGCAGCCCCCAAAAATTGGACAGGGGGCTCGGCTACACCTTC
-	-	TRBJ2-7	TRBV5-6	CASSVGPYEQYF	TGTGCCAGCAGCGTCGGACCCTACGAGCAGTACTTC
few	-	TRBJ2-1	TRBV5-1	CASSLYQGNEQFF	TGCGCCAGCAGCTTGTATCAGGGTAATGAGCAGTTCTTC
-	TRBD1	TRBJ2-7	TRBV29-1	CSARDSYYEQYF	TGCAGCGCCAGGGACAGCTATTACGAGCAGTACTTC
-	TRBD2	TRBJ2-1	TRBV14	CASSRLAGGFYEQFF	TGTGCCAGCAGCAGATTAGCGGGAGGGTTCTATGAGCAGTTCTTC